This T cell receptor beta chain is drawn from a study of naive and memory T cell subsets. Study outcomes and limitations: Expression changes during T cell differentiation may affect RNA-based TCR counts.

Comment on this clonotype: Its antigen is not identified.

Germline V gives CDR1 SGHRS, CDR2 YFSETQ. There are 14 residues in the CDR3. The V and J ends lost 6 bases and 0 bases respectively, with 11 bases between them. CMV status came from CD4+ T cell IFNgamma after overnight CMV lysate stimulation of fresh PBMCs. The beta constant-region primer was an equimolar mix of two oligonucleotides covering TRBC1 and TRBC2. Four rounds of PCR amplified the ligated cDNA using nested alpha and beta constant-region primers plus SP2. TCRdb re-called the UMI-ligation and nested PCR reads with MiXCR, one entry per CDR3 protein. The profile shows tens of thousands of distinct CDR3 sequences, about an eighth of them singletons.

Sequenced: effector memory CD4+ T cells from blood. The sample's subset: effector memory, CD45RA- CD27-. The origin of this receptor is a human donor in good health. The genes are TRBV5-1 and TRBJ2-3; unclear D gene. This CDR3 reads CASTDARSTDTQYF. The DNA of the CDR3 is TGCGCCAGCACGGATGCTAGAAGCACAGATACGCAGTATTTT.